The present entry profiles one TCR beta chain with its context. The sample originates from a study of cytomegalovirus exposure and HLA in healthy donors. Researchers ran the PCR with 60 Vbeta and 13 Jbeta primers. Clones were read by immunoSEQ multiplex PCR, and TCRdb kept only the in-frame ones, dropping some. This table holds approximately 82,000 clones, about 74% found once. Germline V gives CDR1 MGHRA, CDR2 YSYEKL. J was trimmed by 2 bases and V by 0 bases; bases with no gene match: 4. The CDR3 runs 17 residues. Source material: PBMCs. The rearrangement links TRBV4-1 to TRBJ1-5; 10 positions match TRBD1. The clonotype comes from a woman in her forties or fifties in good health and CMV-seropositive. CDR3 DNA: TGCGCCAGCAGCCAAGAGACAGGGGGCGGACGCAATCAGCCCCAGCATTTT. This encodes CASSQETGGGRNQPQHF.